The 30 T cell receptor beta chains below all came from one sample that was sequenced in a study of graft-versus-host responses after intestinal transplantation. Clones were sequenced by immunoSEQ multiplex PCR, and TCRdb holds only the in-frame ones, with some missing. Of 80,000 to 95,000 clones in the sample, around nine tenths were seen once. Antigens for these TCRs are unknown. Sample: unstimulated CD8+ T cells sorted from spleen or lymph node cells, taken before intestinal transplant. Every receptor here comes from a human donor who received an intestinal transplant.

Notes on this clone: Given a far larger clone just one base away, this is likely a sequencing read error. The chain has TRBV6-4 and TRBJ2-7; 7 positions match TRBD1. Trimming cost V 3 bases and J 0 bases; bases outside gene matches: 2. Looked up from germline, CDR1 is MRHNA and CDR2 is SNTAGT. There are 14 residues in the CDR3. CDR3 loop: CASSEGDSSYEQYF. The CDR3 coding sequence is TGTGCCAGCAGTGAAGGGGACAGCTCCTACGAGCAGTACTTC.

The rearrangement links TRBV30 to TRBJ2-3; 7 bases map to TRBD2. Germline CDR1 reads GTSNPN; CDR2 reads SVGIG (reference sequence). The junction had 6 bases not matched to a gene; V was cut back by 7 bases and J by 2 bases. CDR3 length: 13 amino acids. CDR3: CASPSGTTDTQYF. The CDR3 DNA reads TGTGCCTCACCTAGCGGTACCACAGATACGCAGTATTTT.

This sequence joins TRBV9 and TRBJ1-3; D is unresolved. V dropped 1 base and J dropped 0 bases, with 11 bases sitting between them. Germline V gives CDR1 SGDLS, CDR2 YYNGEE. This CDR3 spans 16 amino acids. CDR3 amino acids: CASSVSRVFSGNTIYF. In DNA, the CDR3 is TGTGCCAGCAGCGTAAGCAGAGTCTTCTCTGGAAACACCATATATTTT.

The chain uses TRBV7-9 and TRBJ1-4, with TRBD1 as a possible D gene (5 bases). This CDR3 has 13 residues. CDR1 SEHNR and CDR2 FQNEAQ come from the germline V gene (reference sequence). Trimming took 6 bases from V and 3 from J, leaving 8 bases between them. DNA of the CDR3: TGTGCCAGCAGGGGGACTCCTAATGAAAAACTGTTTTTT. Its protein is CASRGTPNEKLFF.

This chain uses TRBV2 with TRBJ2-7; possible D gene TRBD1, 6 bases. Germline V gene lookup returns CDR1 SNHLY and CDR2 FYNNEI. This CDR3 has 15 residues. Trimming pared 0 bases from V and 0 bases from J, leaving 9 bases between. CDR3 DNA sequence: TGTGCCAGCAGTGAAGCGACAGGAATCTCCTACGAGCAGTACTTC. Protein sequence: CASSEATGISYEQYF.

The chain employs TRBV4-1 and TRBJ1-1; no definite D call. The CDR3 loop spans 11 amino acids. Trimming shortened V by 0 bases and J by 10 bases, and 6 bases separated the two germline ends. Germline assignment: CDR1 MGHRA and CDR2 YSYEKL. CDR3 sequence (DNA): TGCGCCAGCAGCCAAGAGGGCGCAGCTTTCTTT. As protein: CASSQEGAAFF.

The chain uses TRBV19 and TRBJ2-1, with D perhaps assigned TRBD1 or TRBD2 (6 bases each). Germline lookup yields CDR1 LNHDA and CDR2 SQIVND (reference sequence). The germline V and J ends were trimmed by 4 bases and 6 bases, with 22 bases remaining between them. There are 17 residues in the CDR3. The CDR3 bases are TGTGCCAGTAGTACCCGCCAAGGGGGGCGAGGGTTCAATGAGCAGTTCTTC. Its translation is CASSTRQGGRGFNEQFF.

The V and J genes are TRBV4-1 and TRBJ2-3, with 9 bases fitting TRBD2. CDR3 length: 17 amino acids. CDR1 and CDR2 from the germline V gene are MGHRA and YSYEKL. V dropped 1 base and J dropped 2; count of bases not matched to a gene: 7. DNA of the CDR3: TGCGCCAGCAGCCAAGGTGTGGCGGGGGGGTACACAGATACGCAGTATTTT. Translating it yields CASSQGVAGGYTDTQYF.

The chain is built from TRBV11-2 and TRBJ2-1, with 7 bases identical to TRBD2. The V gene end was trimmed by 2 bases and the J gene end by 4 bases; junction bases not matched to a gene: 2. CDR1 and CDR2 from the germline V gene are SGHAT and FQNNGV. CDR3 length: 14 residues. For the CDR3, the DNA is TGTGCCAGCAGCTTACCTAGCGGATACAATGAGCAGTTCTTC. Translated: CASSLPSGYNEQFF.

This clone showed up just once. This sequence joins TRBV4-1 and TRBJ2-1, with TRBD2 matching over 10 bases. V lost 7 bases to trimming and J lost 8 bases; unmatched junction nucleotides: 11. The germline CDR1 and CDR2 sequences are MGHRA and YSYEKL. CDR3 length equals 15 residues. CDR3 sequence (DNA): TGCGCCAGCACTACCCTAGCGGGAGAGGGCTATGAGCAGTTCTTC. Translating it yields CASTTLAGEGYEQFF.

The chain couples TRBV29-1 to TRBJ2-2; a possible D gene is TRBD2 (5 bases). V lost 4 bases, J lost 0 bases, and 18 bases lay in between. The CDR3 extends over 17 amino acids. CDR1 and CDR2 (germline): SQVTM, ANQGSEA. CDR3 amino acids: CSVVASGDFANTGELFF. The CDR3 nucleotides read TGCAGCGTTGTTGCCAGCGGCGATTTCGCGAACACCGGGGAGCTGTTTTTT.

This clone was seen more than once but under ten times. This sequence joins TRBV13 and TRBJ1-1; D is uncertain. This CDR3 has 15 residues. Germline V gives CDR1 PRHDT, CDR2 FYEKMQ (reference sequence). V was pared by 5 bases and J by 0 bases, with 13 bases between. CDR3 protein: CASSPLGLLNTEAFF. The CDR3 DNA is TGTGCCAGCAGCCCATTAGGACTATTGAACACTGAAGCTTTCTTT. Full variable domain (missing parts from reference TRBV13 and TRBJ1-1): AAGVIQSPRHLIKEKRETATLKCYPIPRHDTVYWYQQGPGQDPQFLISFYEKMQSDKGSIPDRFSAQQFSDYHSELNMSSLELGDSALYFCASSPLGLLNTEAFFGQGTRLTVV.

The CDR3 DNA reads as TGTGCTAGTGGTTTCCCTATCTTGGGACAAGACTATGGCTACACCTTC. It specifies CASGFPILGQDYGYTF. The V and J genes are TRBV12-5 and TRBJ1-2; D is perhaps TRBD1 (6 bases). Looked up from germline, CDR1 is LGHNT and CDR2 is FRNRAP. V was cut by 3 bases and J by 3 bases, with 17 bases left in between. This CDR3 is 16 amino acids long.

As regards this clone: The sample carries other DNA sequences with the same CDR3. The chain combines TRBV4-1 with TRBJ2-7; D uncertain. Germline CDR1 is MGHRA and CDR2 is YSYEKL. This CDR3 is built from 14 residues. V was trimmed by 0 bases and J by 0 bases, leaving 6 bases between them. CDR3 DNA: TGCGCCAGCAGCCAAGAGGGCCTCTCCTACGAGCAGTACTTC. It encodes CASSQEGLSYEQYF.

CDR3 nucleotide sequence: TGTGCCAGCAGCGTCTACTCTGGGGCCAACGTCCTGACTTTC. It specifies CASSVYSGANVLTF. The chain combines TRBV9 with TRBJ2-6; D gene uncertain. V was pared by 2 bases and J by 0 bases, with 3 bases between. In germline, CDR1 is SGDLS, CDR2 YYNGEE. The CDR3 has 14 amino acids.

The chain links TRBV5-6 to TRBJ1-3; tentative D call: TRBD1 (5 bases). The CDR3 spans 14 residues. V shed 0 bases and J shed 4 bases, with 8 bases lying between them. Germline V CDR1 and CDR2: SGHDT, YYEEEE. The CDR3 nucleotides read TGTGCCAGCAGCTTGGGAGGGGACGGAAACACCATATATTTT. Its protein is CASSLGGDGNTIYF.

CDR3 loop: CASSLGIGAEAFF. CDR3 bases: TGTGCCAGCAGCTTAGGTATTGGAGCCGAAGCTTTCTTT. The chain employs TRBV11-2 and TRBJ1-1; the D is unclear. CDR3 length equals 13 residues. CDR1 is SGHAT, CDR2 FQNNGV, per germline. The V gene lost 1 base and the J gene lost 8 bases, with 11 bases spanning the gap.

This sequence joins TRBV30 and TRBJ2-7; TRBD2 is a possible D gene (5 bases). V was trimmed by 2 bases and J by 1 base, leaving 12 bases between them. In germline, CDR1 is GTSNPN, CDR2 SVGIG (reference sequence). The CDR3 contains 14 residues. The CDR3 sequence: CAWSPGSGSYEQYF. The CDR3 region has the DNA TGTGCCTGGAGTCCCGGCTCGGGGTCCTACGAGCAGTACTTC.

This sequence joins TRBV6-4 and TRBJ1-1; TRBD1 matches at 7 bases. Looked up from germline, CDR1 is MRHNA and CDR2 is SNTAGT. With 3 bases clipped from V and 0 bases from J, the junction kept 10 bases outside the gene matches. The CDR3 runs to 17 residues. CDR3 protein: CASSDEPDRRLNTEAFF. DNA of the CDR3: TGTGCCAGCAGTGATGAGCCGGACAGGCGATTGAACACTGAAGCTTTCTTT.

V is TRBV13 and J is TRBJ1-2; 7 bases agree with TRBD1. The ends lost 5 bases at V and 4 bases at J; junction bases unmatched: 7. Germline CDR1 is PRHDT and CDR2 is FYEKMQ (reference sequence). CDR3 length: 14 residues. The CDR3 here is CASSIQTGIYGYTF. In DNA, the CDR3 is TGTGCCAGCAGCATCCAGACAGGGATCTATGGCTACACCTTC.

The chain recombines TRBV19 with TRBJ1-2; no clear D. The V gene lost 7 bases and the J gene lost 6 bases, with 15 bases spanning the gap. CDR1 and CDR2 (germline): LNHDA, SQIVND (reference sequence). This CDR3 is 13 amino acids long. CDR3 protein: CASTQDGLNGYTF. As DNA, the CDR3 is TGTGCCAGTACCCAGGACGGGCTGAATGGCTACACCTTC.

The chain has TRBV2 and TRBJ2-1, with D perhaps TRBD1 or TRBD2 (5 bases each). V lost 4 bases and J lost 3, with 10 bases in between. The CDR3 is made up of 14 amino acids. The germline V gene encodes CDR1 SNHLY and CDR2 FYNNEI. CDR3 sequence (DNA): TGTGCCAGCAGTGCTGAGGGGCTCTACAATGAGCAGTTCTTC. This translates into CASSAEGLYNEQFF.

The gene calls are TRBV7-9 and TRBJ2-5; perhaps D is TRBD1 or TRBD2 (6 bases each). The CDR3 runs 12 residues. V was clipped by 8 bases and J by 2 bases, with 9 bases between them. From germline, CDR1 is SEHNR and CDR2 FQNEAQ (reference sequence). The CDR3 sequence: CASQGGQETQYF. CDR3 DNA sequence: TGTGCCAGCCAAGGGGGGCAAGAGACCCAGTACTTC.

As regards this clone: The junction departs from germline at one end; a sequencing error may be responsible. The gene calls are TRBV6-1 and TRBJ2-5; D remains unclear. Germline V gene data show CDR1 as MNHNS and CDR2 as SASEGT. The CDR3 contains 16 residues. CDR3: CASSGFALRWGETQYF. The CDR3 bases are TGCGCCAGCAGTGGGTTCGCACTCCGGTGGGGAGAGACCCAGTACTTC.

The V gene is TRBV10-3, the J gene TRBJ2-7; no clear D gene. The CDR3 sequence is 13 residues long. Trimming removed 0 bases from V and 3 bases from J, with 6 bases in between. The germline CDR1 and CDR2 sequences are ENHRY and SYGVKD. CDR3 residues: CAISESEVYEQYF. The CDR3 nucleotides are TGTGCCATCAGTGAGTCAGAAGTCTACGAGCAGTACTTC.

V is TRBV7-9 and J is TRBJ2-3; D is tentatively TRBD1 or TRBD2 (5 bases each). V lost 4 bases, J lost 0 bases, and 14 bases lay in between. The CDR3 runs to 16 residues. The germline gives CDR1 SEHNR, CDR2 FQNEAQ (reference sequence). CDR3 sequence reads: CASSSGTAASTDTQYF. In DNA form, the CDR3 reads TGTGCCAGCAGCTCGGGGACGGCCGCTAGCACAGATACGCAGTATTTT.

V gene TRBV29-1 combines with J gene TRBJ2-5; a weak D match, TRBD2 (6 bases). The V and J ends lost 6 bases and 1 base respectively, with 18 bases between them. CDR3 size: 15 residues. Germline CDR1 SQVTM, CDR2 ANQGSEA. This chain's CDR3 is CSVTGVSNAQETQYF. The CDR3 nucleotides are TGCAGCGTAACGGGGGTGTCTAACGCCCAAGAGACCCAGTACTTC.

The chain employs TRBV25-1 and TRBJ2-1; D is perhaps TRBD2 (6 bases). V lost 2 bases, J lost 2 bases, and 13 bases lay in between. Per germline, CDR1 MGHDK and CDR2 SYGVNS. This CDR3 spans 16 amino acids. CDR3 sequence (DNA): TGTGCCAGCAGTGAACGACCGGGACTCCCCTACAATGAGCAGTTCTTC. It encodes CASSERPGLPYNEQFF.

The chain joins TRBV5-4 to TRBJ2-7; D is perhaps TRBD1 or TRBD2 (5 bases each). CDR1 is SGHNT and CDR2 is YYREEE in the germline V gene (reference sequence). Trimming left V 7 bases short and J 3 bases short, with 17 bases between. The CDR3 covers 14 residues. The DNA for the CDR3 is TGTGCCAGCCGCAGTTCCAGGGAGATCTACGAGCAGTACTTC. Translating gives CASRSSREIYEQYF. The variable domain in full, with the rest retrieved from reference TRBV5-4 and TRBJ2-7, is ETGVTQSPTHLIKTRGQQVTLRCSSQSGHNTVSWYQQALGQGPQFIFQYYREEENGRGNFPPRFSGLQFPNYSSELNVNALELDDSALYLCASRSSREIYEQYFGPGTRLTVT.

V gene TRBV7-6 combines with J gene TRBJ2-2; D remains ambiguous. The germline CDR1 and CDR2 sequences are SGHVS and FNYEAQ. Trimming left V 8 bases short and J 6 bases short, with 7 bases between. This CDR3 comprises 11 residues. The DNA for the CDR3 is TGTGCCAGCGATAATTCCGGGGAGCTGTTTTTT. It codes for CASDNSGELFF.